The clone carrying this T cell receptor beta chain was observed at least ten times. TCRdb re-analysed the 5' RACE reads in MiXCR, keeping a single row per CDR3 protein. The profile shows under 7,000 distinct CDR3 sequences, 31% of them singletons. The CDR3 length is 17 residues. The germline gives CDR1 MNHEY, CDR2 SVGAGI. The V gene end was trimmed by 0 bases and the J gene end by 4 bases; junction bases not matched to a gene: 11. The chain recombines TRBV6-5 with TRBJ1-2; 7 nucleotides line up with TRBD1. The TCR sequence derives from a female donor with breast cancer. Material for sequencing was memory CD4+ T cells sorted from a lymph node. Subset specified: memory CD4+ T cells, CD4+CD45RO+CD25-. Here the CDR3 reads CASSYSRGTAKSYGYTF. In DNA form, the CDR3 reads TGTGCCAGCAGTTACTCGAGGGGGACAGCTAAATCCTATGGCTACACCTTC.